These T cell receptor beta chains were read from a single sample in a study of T cells in Graves' hyperthyroidism and ophthalmopathy. One entry per CDR3 protein, called by TCRdb with MiXCR from the multiplex PCR reads. In the table there are some 370,000 distinct CDR3 sequences, roughly 17% of which are singletons. The sample comprised blood. The receptors stem from a woman younger than 45 with Graves' hyperthyroidism that later progressed to Graves' ophthalmopathy. Both conserved end residues are part of each CDR3. A D gene is named only where the DNA matches it firmly. Expanded clones are given a class, and other clones once, few, many or no size at all.

v_call: TRBV11-2
clone_size: many
j_call: TRBJ2-7
d_call: NA
cdr3_nt: TGTGCCAGCAGCTTCTTCGGCGAGCAGTACTTC
cdr3_aa: CASSFFGEQYF

v_call: TRBV15
clone_size: many
j_call: TRBJ2-7
d_call: TRBD1
cdr3_nt: TGTGCCACCAGCGTCGACAGGGTCGTCCACGAGCAGTACTTC
cdr3_aa: CATSVDRVVHEQYF

v_call: TRBV12-3/TRBV12-4
clone_size: once
j_call: TRBJ2-5
d_call: NA
cdr3_nt: TGTGCCAGCAGTTTTTCAGGGAGCGGGGAGACCCAGTACTTC
cdr3_aa: CASSFSGSGETQYF

v_call: TRBV20-1
clone_size: many
j_call: TRBJ1-5
d_call: NA
cdr3_nt: TGCAGTGCTAGGCGTGGCGGTAGCAATCAGCCCCAGCATTTT
cdr3_aa: CSARRGGSNQPQHF

v_call: TRBV2
clone_size: many
j_call: TRBJ1-5
d_call: NA
cdr3_nt: TGTGCCAGCAGTGAATGGACAGGCAATCAGCCCCAGCATTTT
cdr3_aa: CASSEWTGNQPQHF

v_call: TRBV12-3/TRBV12-4
clone_size: many
j_call: TRBJ2-5
d_call: NA
cdr3_nt: TGTGCCAGCAGTTTAGTTACCAGGGGGGGAGAGACCCAGTACTTC
cdr3_aa: CASSLVTRGGETQYF

v_call: TRBV6-2/TRBV6-3
clone_size: once
j_call: TRBJ2-2
d_call: NA
cdr3_nt: TGTGCCAGCAGCCCAAGAGGGCAGCGGGAGCTGTTTTTT
cdr3_aa: CASSPRGQRELFF

v_call: TRBV2
clone_size: many
j_call: TRBJ2-1
d_call: NA
cdr3_nt: TGTGCCAGCAGTGAAGCGGGCTATGAGCAGTTCTTC
cdr3_aa: CASSEAGYEQFF

v_call: TRBV10-3
clone_size: NA
j_call: TRBJ1-3
d_call: NA
cdr3_nt: TGTGCCATCACGGCAGAGGCGAGCTCTGGAAGCACCATATATTTT
cdr3_aa: CAITAEASSGSTIYF

v_call: TRBV29-1
clone_size: many
j_call: TRBJ2-1
d_call: TRBD2
cdr3_nt: TGCAGCGTTATTGGTGAGCGGGACTCTTACAATGAGCAGTTCTTC
cdr3_aa: CSVIGERDSYNEQFF

v_call: TRBV28
clone_size: many
j_call: TRBJ1-2
d_call: NA
cdr3_nt: TGTGCCAGCAGTTTTCAACCCGTACCTGGCTACACCTTC
cdr3_aa: CASSFQPVPGYTF

v_call: TRBV12-3/TRBV12-4
clone_size: many
j_call: TRBJ2-3
d_call: NA
cdr3_nt: TGTGCCAGCAGGGGACTGACTAGCACAGATACGCAGTATTTT
cdr3_aa: CASRGLTSTDTQYF

v_call: TRBV6-1
clone_size: NA
j_call: TRBJ2-5
d_call: NA
cdr3_nt: TGTGCCAGCAGGAATTGGGGTAGCCTGGAGACCCAGTACTTC
cdr3_aa: CASRNWGSLETQYF

v_call: TRBV20-1
clone_size: many
j_call: TRBJ2-1
d_call: TRBD2
cdr3_nt: TGCAGTGCGCCATCCGGGACTAGCGGGGTTCCCGCCTACAATGAGCAGTTCTTC
cdr3_aa: CSAPSGTSGVPAYNEQFF

v_call: TRBV4-2
clone_size: NA
j_call: TRBJ2-7
d_call: TRBD1
cdr3_nt: TGTGCCAGCAGCCAAGATCCCTCGCGCAGGGGGTTTATCCACGAGCAGTACTTC
cdr3_aa: CASSQDPSRRGFIHEQYF

v_call: TRBV6-5
clone_size: few
j_call: TRBJ2-5
d_call: NA
cdr3_nt: TGTGCCAGCAGTTACTCTTGGGGGACAACCCGCCAGGAGACCCAGTACTTC
cdr3_aa: CASSYSWGTTRQETQYF

v_call: TRBV5-1
clone_size: many
j_call: TRBJ2-1
d_call: TRBD2
cdr3_nt: TGCGCCAGCAGCTTGGACGGGACTAGCGGGAATGAGCAGTTCTTC
cdr3_aa: CASSLDGTSGNEQFF

v_call: TRBV19
clone_size: NA
j_call: TRBJ1-6
d_call: TRBD1
cdr3_nt: TGTGCCAGTAGAACGGGTGGGACAGAGGTCGTGAATTCACCCCTCCACTTT
cdr3_aa: CASRTGGTEVVNSPLHF

v_call: TRBV6-1
clone_size: NA
j_call: TRBJ1-1
d_call: NA
cdr3_nt: TGTGCCAGCACCACGGGGGGGGACACTGAAGCTTTCTTT
cdr3_aa: CASTTGGDTEAFF

v_call: TRBV6-6
clone_size: many
j_call: TRBJ1-2
d_call: NA
cdr3_nt: TGTGCCAGCAGTTACGAGGGCTCAGATTACTATGGCTACACCTTC
cdr3_aa: CASSYEGSDYYGYTF

v_call: TRBV5-5
clone_size: many
j_call: TRBJ2-5
d_call: NA
cdr3_nt: TGTGCCAGCAGCTTGGTAGGTCGACTCCAAGAGACCCAGTACTTC
cdr3_aa: CASSLVGRLQETQYF

v_call: TRBV5-5
clone_size: few
j_call: TRBJ1-1
d_call: NA
cdr3_nt: TGTGCCAGCAGCCCGGGCGTGAGGCAGGTCCTGAACACTGAAGCTTTCTTT
cdr3_aa: CASSPGVRQVLNTEAFF

v_call: TRBV2
clone_size: many
j_call: TRBJ1-2
d_call: NA
cdr3_nt: TGTGCCAGCATATTCCGCAGGGCAGATGGCTACACCTTC
cdr3_aa: CASIFRRADGYTF

v_call: TRBV28
clone_size: many
j_call: TRBJ2-5
d_call: TRBD2
cdr3_nt: TGTGCCAACAGTTTATTGGGTGGCGGGAGGGCCGGGGAGACCCAGTACTTC
cdr3_aa: CANSLLGGGRAGETQYF

v_call: TRBV24-1
clone_size: many
j_call: TRBJ2-5
d_call: NA
cdr3_nt: TGTGCCACCAGTGATCCCCAGACAGGCACCGTCGAAGAGACCCAGTACTTC
cdr3_aa: CATSDPQTGTVEETQYF

v_call: TRBV11-2
clone_size: many
j_call: TRBJ1-1
d_call: NA
cdr3_nt: TGTGCCAGCAGCTTAGACGTGCCAGGCTTTATGAACACTGAAGCTTTCTTT
cdr3_aa: CASSLDVPGFMNTEAFF

v_call: TRBV29-1
clone_size: many
j_call: TRBJ2-1
d_call: NA
cdr3_nt: TGCAGCGCTGGGGTTGAGACTAGGGGTGAGCAGTTCTTC
cdr3_aa: CSAGVETRGEQFF

v_call: TRBV3-1
clone_size: NA
j_call: TRBJ2-7
d_call: TRBD1
cdr3_nt: TGTGCCAGCAGCCAATCCACCGGGACAGGGTACTCCTACGAGCAGTACTTC
cdr3_aa: CASSQSTGTGYSYEQYF

v_call: TRBV3-1
clone_size: many
j_call: TRBJ2-1
d_call: NA
cdr3_nt: TGTGCCAGCAGCCAAGAAATCCGGGACCGCCCTTTCAATGAGCAGTTCTTC
cdr3_aa: CASSQEIRDRPFNEQFF

v_call: TRBV9
clone_size: few
j_call: TRBJ2-1
d_call: NA
cdr3_nt: TGTGCCAGCAGCGTAGAGGGCGGGGACTACAATGAGCAGTTCTTC
cdr3_aa: CASSVEGGDYNEQFF

v_call: TRBV28
clone_size: many
j_call: TRBJ2-5
d_call: TRBD1
cdr3_nt: TGTGCCAGCAGTTTTTCAGTACAGGGGAACCAAGAGACCCAGTACTTC
cdr3_aa: CASSFSVQGNQETQYF

v_call: TRBV5-8
clone_size: NA
j_call: TRBJ2-7
d_call: TRBD2
cdr3_nt: TGTGCCAGCAGCGCGGGGGGACTCCACACCTCTATGGTCTACGAGCAGTACTTC
cdr3_aa: CASSAGGLHTSMVYEQYF

v_call: TRBV20-1
clone_size: few
j_call: TRBJ2-1
d_call: NA
cdr3_nt: TGCAGTGCTAGAACCGGGACGGGGGTTAACTCCTACAATGAGCAGTTCTTC
cdr3_aa: CSARTGTGVNSYNEQFF

v_call: TRBV6-5
clone_size: NA
j_call: TRBJ1-1
d_call: NA
cdr3_nt: TGTGCCAGCAGTTACTCTGAAGCTTTCTTT
cdr3_aa: CASSYSEAFF

v_call: TRBV27
clone_size: few
j_call: TRBJ2-1
d_call: NA
cdr3_nt: TGTGCCAGCAGTTTAATGAATGAGCAGTTCTTC
cdr3_aa: CASSLMNEQFF

v_call: TRBV27
clone_size: many
j_call: TRBJ2-7
d_call: NA
cdr3_nt: TGTGCCAGCAGTTTATCCGCGGGTCCCGTTTACGAGCAGTACTTC
cdr3_aa: CASSLSAGPVYEQYF

v_call: TRBV5-1
clone_size: once
j_call: TRBJ2-3
d_call: NA
cdr3_nt: TGCGCCAGCAGCTTGGGACAGTTCACAGATACGCAGTATTTT
cdr3_aa: CASSLGQFTDTQYF

v_call: TRBV12-3/TRBV12-4
clone_size: many
j_call: TRBJ2-2
d_call: NA
cdr3_nt: TGTGCCAGCAGTCTACAGGGACAAGCGGGGGAGCTGTTTTTT
cdr3_aa: CASSLQGQAGELFF

v_call: TRBV6-1
clone_size: many
j_call: TRBJ2-2
d_call: NA
cdr3_nt: TGTGCCAGCAAAGTAAAATCAGGGACCGGGGAGCTGTTTTTT
cdr3_aa: CASKVKSGTGELFF

v_call: TRBV3-1
clone_size: many
j_call: TRBJ1-3
d_call: NA
cdr3_nt: TGTGCCAGCAGCCAGGGTTCTGGAAACACCATATATTTT
cdr3_aa: CASSQGSGNTIYF

v_call: TRBV20-1
clone_size: many
j_call: TRBJ1-2
d_call: NA
cdr3_nt: TGCAGCGCCCGGGACATTTATGGCTACACCTTC
cdr3_aa: CSARDIYGYTF